These T cell receptor beta chains were read from a single sample in a study of blood T cell repertoires in COVID-19. Sequencing used immunoSEQ multiplex PCR; TCRdb keeps in-frame clones, though not all of them. Of about 280,000 clones listed, around 90% are singletons. Sequencing was performed on peripheral blood. The source of these receptors is a man between 18 and 29 years old with active or convalescent COVID-19. Both conserved end residues are part of each CDR3. D genes are given only for firm matches. Clone size, where shown, is once, few, many, or a class for clones that have expanded.

>TRBV7-9|NA|NA|TRBJ1-4
TGTGCCAGCAGCTTAGGCAGCGATGAAAAACTGTTTTTT
CASSLGSDEKLFF
>TRBV9|NA|TRBD1|TRBJ2-7
TGTGCCAGCAGCGTAGCGGACAGGGGGACCTACGAGCAGTACTTC
CASSVADRGTYEQYF
>TRBV6-1|NA|NA|TRBJ1-1
TGTGCCAGCAGTGAAATTGGACAGAACACTGAAGCTTTCTTT
CASSEIGQNTEAFF
>TRBV10-3|NA|NA|TRBJ1-6
TGTGCCGCCACCGGGGGATCGACTTATAATTCACCCCTCCACTTT
CAATGGSTYNSPLHF
>TRBV13|once|NA|TRBJ1-1
TGTGCCAGCAGCCCGTTTCGGACTGAGATGAACACTGAAGCTTTCTTT
CASSPFRTEMNTEAFF
>TRBV19|NA|TRBD1|TRBJ1-4
TGTGCCAGTAGTCGGACAGGGGGCGAAAAACTGTTTTTT
CASSRTGGEKLFF
>TRBV6-4|NA|NA|TRBJ1-2
TGTGCCAGCAGTAGGGAGGATGGCTACACCTTC
CASSREDGYTF
>TRBV5-4|once|TRBD2|TRBJ2-1
TGTGCCAGCAGTTTGGCTTTAGCGGGGGGGCCGAGGGAGTTCTTC
CASSLALAGGPREFF
>TRBV7-3|NA|NA|TRBJ2-1
TGTGCCAGCAGGGAAACAGGGAAGGCTGAGCAGTTCTTC
CASRETGKAEQFF
>TRBV5-1|NA|TRBD1|TRBJ1-2
TGCGCCAGCAGCTTGGGGGACAGGGCGTATGGCTACACCTTC
CASSLGDRAYGYTF
>TRBV28|NA|TRBD1|TRBJ2-7
TGTGCCAGCCAGACAGGGGATTACGAGCAGTACTTC
CASQTGDYEQYF
>TRBV6-6|NA|NA|TRBJ1-6
TGTGCCAGCAGCCACTTCCTTTCCCCGCGACAGGCGTCCTCCTATAATTCACCCCTCCACTTT
CASSHFLSPRQASSYNSPLHF
>TRBV19|NA|NA|TRBJ1-5
TGTGCCAGTAGTTATTTGCGAAATAGCAATCAGCCCCAGCATTTT
CASSYLRNSNQPQHF
>TRBV7-9|NA|TRBD2|TRBJ2-3
TGTGCCAGCAGATCACTAGCGGGGGGCACAGATACGCAGTATTTT
CASRSLAGGTDTQYF
>TRBV7-2|NA|NA|TRBJ1-2
TGTGCCAGCAGCCCCCTCGGTAACTATGGCTACACCTTC
CASSPLGNYGYTF
>TRBV2|NA|TRBD2|TRBJ2-1
TGTGCCAGCAGTGATCCCTTTAGCGGGGGGGAATTTGATGAGCAGTTCTTC
CASSDPFSGGEFDEQFF